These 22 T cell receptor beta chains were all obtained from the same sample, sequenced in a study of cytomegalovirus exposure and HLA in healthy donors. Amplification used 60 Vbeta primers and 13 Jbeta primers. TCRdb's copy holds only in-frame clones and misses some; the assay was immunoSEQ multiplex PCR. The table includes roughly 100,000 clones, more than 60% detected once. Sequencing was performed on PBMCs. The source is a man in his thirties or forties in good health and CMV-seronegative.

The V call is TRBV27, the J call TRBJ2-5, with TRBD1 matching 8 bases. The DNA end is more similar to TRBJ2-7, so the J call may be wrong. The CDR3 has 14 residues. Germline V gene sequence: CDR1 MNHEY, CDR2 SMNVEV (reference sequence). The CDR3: CASQSLQGAYEQYF. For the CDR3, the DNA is TGTGCCAGCCAATCGTTACAGGGGGCCTACGAGCAGTACTTC.

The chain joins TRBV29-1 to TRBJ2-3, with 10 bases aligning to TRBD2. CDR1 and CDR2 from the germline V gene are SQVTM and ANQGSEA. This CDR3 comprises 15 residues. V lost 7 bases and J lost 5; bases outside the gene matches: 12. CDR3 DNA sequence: TGCAGCGCCGCAGGCCTAGCGGGAGTGAGAGATACGCAGTATTTT. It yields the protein CSAAGLAGVRDTQYF.

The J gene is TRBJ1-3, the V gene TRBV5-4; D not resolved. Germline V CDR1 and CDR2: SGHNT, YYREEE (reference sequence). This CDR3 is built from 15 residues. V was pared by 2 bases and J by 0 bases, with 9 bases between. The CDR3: CASSFREGSGNTIYF. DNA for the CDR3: TGTGCCAGCAGCTTCCGGGAAGGCTCTGGAAACACCATATATTTT.

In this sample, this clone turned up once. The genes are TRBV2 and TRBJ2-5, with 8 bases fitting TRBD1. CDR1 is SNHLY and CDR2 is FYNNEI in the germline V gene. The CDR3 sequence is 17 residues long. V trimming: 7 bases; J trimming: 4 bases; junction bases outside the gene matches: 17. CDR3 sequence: CASNLGRTGLFGETQYF. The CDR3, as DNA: TGTGCCAGCAACTTAGGCCGGACAGGGCTATTCGGAGAGACCCAGTACTTC.

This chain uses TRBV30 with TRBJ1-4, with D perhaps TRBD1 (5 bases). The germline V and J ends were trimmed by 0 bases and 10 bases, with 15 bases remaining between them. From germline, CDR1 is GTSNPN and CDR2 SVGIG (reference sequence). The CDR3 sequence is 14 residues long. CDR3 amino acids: CAWSVSGGVGKLFF. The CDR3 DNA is TGTGCCTGGAGTGTGAGCGGGGGTGTGGGAAAACTGTTTTTT.

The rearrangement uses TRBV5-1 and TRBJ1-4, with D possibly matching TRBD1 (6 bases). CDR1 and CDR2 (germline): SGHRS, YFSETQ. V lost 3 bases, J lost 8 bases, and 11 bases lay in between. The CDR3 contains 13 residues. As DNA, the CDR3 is TGCGCCAGCAGCTCGGACAGACCAGAAAAACTGTTTTTT. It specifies CASSSDRPEKLFF.

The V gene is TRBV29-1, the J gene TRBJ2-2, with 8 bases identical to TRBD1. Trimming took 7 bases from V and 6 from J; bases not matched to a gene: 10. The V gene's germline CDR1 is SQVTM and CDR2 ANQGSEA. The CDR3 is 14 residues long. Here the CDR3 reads CSAWTGRDSGELFF. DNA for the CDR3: TGCAGCGCCTGGACAGGGCGGGATTCCGGGGAGCTGTTTTTT.

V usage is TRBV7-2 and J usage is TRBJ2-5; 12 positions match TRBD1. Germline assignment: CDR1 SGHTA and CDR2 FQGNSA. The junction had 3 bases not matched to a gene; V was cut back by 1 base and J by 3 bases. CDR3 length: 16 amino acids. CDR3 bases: TGTGCCAGCAGCTTAGTGGGACAGGGGGCCAAAGAGACCCAGTACTTC. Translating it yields CASSLVGQGAKETQYF.

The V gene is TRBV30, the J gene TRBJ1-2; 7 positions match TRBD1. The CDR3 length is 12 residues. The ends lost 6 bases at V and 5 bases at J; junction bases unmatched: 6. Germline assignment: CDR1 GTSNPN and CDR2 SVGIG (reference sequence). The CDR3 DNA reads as TGTGCCTGCAGGGACAGCACTTATGGCTACACCTTC. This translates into CACRDSTYGYTF.

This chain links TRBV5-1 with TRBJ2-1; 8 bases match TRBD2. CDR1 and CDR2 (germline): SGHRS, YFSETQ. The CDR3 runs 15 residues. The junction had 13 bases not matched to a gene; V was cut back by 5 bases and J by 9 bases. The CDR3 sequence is CASRTSVVQAGEQFF. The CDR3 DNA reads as TGCGCCAGCAGGACTAGCGTCGTGCAGGCAGGTGAGCAGTTCTTC.

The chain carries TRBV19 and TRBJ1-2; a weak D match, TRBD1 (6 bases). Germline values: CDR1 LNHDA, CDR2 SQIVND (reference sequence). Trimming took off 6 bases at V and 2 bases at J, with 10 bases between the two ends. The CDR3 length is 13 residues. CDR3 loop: CASRRDKNYGYTF. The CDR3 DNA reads TGTGCCAGTAGACGGGACAAAAACTATGGCTACACCTTC.

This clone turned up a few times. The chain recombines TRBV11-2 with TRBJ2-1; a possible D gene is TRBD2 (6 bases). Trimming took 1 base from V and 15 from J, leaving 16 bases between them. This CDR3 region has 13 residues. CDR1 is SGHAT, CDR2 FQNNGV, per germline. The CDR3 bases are TGTGCCAGCAGCTTAGCGGGGGAGACAAACCTGTTCTTC. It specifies CASSLAGETNLFF.

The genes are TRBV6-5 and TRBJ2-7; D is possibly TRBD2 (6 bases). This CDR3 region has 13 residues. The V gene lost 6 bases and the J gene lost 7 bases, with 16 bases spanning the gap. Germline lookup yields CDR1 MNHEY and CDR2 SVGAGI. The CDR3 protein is CASSRSGNLEQYF. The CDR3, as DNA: TGTGCCAGCAGCCGTAGCGGAAACCTGGAGCAGTACTTC.

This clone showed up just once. CDR3 bases: TGTGCCAGCAGCGGGGACAGGGTCGACGAGCAGTACTTC. Protein: CASSGDRVDEQYF. The chain employs TRBV5-6 and TRBJ2-7; 9 bases align to TRBD1. Unmatched junction bases numbered 4, after V lost 4 bases and J lost 5 bases. The germline gives CDR1 SGHDT, CDR2 YYEEEE. This CDR3 is built from 13 residues.

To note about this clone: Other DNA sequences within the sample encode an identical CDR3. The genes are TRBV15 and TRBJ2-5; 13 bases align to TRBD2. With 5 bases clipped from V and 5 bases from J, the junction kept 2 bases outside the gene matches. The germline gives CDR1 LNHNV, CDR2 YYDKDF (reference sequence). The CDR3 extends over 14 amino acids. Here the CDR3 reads CATSPLAGGETQYF. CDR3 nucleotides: TGTGCCACCAGCCCACTAGCGGGGGGGGAGACCCAGTACTTC.

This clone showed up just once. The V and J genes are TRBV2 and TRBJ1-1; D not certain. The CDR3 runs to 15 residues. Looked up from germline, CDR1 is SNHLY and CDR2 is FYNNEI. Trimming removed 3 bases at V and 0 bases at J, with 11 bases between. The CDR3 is CASSDTRTLNTEAFF. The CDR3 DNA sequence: TGTGCCAGCAGTGATACCCGGACTCTGAACACTGAAGCTTTCTTT.

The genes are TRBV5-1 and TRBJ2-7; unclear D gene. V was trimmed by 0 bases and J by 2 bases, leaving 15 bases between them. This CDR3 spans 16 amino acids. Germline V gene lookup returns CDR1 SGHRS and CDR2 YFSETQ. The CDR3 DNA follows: TGCGCCAGCAGCTTGGGCAGGCAGGTACCTCCCTACGAGCAGTACTTC. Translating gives CASSLGRQVPPYEQYF.

The CDR3 protein is CASSLAAGTVWETQYF. CDR3 in DNA: TGCGCCAGCAGCTTGGCCGCGGGAACTGTTTGGGAGACCCAGTACTTC. The chain is built from TRBV5-1 and TRBJ2-5, with a possible D match to TRBD2 (6 bases). The CDR3 has 16 amino acids. Germline CDR1 is SGHRS and CDR2 is YFSETQ. V was pared by 0 bases and J by 5 bases, with 17 bases between.

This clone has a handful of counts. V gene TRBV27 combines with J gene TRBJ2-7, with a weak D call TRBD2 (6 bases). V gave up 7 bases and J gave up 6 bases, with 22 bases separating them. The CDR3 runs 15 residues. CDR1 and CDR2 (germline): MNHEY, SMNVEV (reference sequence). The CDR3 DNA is TGTGCCAGCACCCTTTCCGGGGTTGTGGGAGGCGAGCAGTACTTC. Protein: CASTLSGVVGGEQYF.

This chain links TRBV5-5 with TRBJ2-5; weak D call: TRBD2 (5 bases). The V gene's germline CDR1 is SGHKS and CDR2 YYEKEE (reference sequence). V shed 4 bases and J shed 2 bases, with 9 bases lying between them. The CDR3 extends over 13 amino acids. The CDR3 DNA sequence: TGTGCCAGCAGCCCCCGGGATCAAGAGACCCAGTACTTC. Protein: CASSPRDQETQYF.

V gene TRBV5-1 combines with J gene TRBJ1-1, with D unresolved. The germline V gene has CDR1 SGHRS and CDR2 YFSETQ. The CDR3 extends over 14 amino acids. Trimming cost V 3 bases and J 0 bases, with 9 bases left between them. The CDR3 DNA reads TGCGCCAGCAGCTCATACACAGTGAACACTGAAGCTTTCTTT. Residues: CASSSYTVNTEAFF.

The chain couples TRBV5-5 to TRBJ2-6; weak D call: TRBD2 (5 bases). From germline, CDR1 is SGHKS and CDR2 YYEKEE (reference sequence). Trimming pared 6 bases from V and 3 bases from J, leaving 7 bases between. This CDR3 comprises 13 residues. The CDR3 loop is CASNEGGANVLTF. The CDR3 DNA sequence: TGTGCCAGCAATGAGGGTGGGGCCAACGTCCTGACTTTC.